These 31 T cell receptor beta chains were sequenced from one sample in a study of cytomegalovirus exposure and HLA in healthy donors (dated by TCRdb to about 2017). The library was obtained by the immunoSEQ multiplex PCR assay. A mixture of 60 forward primers for TCR Vbeta segments and 13 reverse primers for TCR Jbeta segments was used in the multiplex PCR. Drawn from immuneACCESS, this table holds only the in-frame rearrangements with V and J called that TCRdb kept. Clones are partly lost; checked studies trace under half to an unresolved V gene and leave the rest unexplained. Counted in this sample were some 65,000 clones; over 60% of them appeared once. Approximately 23% of the sample is held by the ten biggest clonotypes. Material: PBMCs. Every receptor here comes from a man aged 50-59 years in good health and CMV-seropositive.

This clone occurred a few times. The gene calls are TRBV9 and TRBJ1-5; the D is unclear. CDR3 size: 13 residues. V lost 0 bases to trimming and J lost 6 bases, with 7 bases between them. Per the germline V gene, CDR1 is SGDLS and CDR2 is YYNGEE. For the CDR3, the DNA is TGTGCCAGCAGCGTAGAGGAGGGTCAGCCCCAGCATTTT. This sequence encodes CASSVEEGQPQHF. The complete variable domain, with remaining parts taken from reference TRBV9 and TRBJ1-5, reads DSGVTQTPKHLITATGQRVTLRCSPRSGDLSVYWYQQSLDQGLQFLIQYYNGEERAKGNILERFSAQQFPDLHSELNLSSLELGDSALYFCASSVEEGQPQHFGDGTRLSIL.

The V and J genes are TRBV4-1 and TRBJ1-1; TRBD1 is a possible D gene (5 bases). Germline assignment: CDR1 MGHRA and CDR2 YSYEKL. V dropped 0 bases and J dropped 3 bases, with 11 bases sitting between them. This CDR3 spans 15 amino acids. CDR3 region: CASSQDRGGYTEAFF. Here the CDR3 DNA reads TGCGCCAGCAGCCAAGATAGGGGTGGTTACACTGAAGCTTTCTTT.

The V call is TRBV7-9, the J call TRBJ1-5; possibly TRBD1 for D (5 bases). There are 14 residues in the CDR3. The V and J ends lost 4 bases and 7 bases respectively, with 14 bases between them. Germline V CDR1 and CDR2: SEHNR, FQNEAQ (reference sequence). The CDR3 here is CASSSTGGSQPQHF. The CDR3 DNA follows: TGTGCCAGCAGCTCAACGGGGGGGAGCCAGCCCCAGCATTTT.

The chain carries TRBV5-6 and TRBJ2-5; no definite D call. CDR1 SGHDT and CDR2 YYEEEE come from the germline V gene. The V end lost 6 bases, the J end lost 1 base, and 7 bases lay between the germline ends. The CDR3 has 12 amino acids. DNA for the CDR3: TGTGCCAGCAATAGAATCCAAGAGACCCAGTACTTC. Translated: CASNRIQETQYF. Supplemented by reference TRBV5-6 and TRBJ2-5, the full variable domain reads DAGVTQSPTHLIKTRGQQVTLRCSPKSGHDTVSWYQQALGQGPQFIFQYYEEEERQRGNFPDRFSGHQFPNYSSELNVNALLLGDSALYLCASNRIQETQYFGPGTRLLVL.

This clone was detected a few times. The chain uses TRBV5-4 and TRBJ2-7; 16 positions match TRBD2. Unmatched junction bases numbered 10, after V lost 4 bases and J lost 6 bases. In germline, CDR1 is SGHNT, CDR2 YYREEE (reference sequence). The CDR3 is 17 amino acids. CDR3 DNA: TGTGCCAGCAGCGCCGGGACTAGCGGGGGGGCGTGGGGCGAGCAGTACTTC. Amino acids: CASSAGTSGGAWGEQYF. The variable domain in full, with the rest retrieved from reference TRBV5-4 and TRBJ2-7, is ETGVTQSPTHLIKTRGQQVTLRCSSQSGHNTVSWYQQALGQGPQFIFQYYREEENGRGNFPPRFSGLQFPNYSSELNVNALELDDSALYLCASSAGTSGGAWGEQYFGPGTRLTVT.

The rearrangement links TRBV30 to TRBJ2-1; 10 bases match TRBD2. The CDR3 extends over 16 amino acids. V shed 0 bases and J 8 bases; nucleotides not matched to a gene: 10. Per the germline V gene, CDR1 is GTSNPN and CDR2 is SVGIG (reference sequence). This CDR3 is CAWSVQREGFFDEQFF. The CDR3 coding sequence is TGTGCCTGGAGTGTCCAGCGGGAGGGCTTTTTCGATGAGCAGTTCTTC.

This chain joins TRBV19 and TRBJ1-2, with TRBD1 identical over 8 bases. CDR3 size: 14 residues. Trimming took 7 bases from V and 6 from J; bases not matched to a gene: 10. Germline V gene sequence: CDR1 LNHDA, CDR2 SQIVND (reference sequence). The CDR3 bases are TGTGCCAGTATCACCGAAGGACAGGGTCATGGCTACACCTTC. Its translation: CASITEGQGHGYTF.

This clone was found once. The chain links TRBV30 to TRBJ2-7, with 7 bases identical to TRBD1. This CDR3 region has 15 residues. Germline lookup yields CDR1 GTSNPN and CDR2 SVGIG (reference sequence). V lost 2 bases and J lost 1; bases outside the gene matches: 8. As DNA, the CDR3 is TGTGCCTGGAGTACACCGACAGGGAGATCCTACGAGCAGTACGTC. Its protein is CAWSTPTGRSYEQYV.

This clone was observed a handful of times. The chain is built from TRBV18 and TRBJ2-7, with D perhaps TRBD2 (5 bases). There are 15 residues in the CDR3. CDR1 and CDR2 from the germline V gene are KGHSH and LQKENI. The V end lost 1 base, the J end lost 0 bases, and 10 bases lay between the germline ends. The CDR3 DNA follows: TGTGCCAGCTCACCACAGCCCGGGAACTCCTACGAGCAGTACTTC. This sequence encodes CASSPQPGNSYEQYF.

The genes are TRBV28 and TRBJ2-7; 7 positions match TRBD2. Germline values: CDR1 MDHEN, CDR2 SYDVKM. Losses at the gene ends were 2 bases for V and 4 bases for J; bases not matched to a gene: 8. This CDR3 has 15 amino acids. CDR3 amino acids: CASSLRGRARYEQYF. For the CDR3, the DNA is TGTGCCAGCAGTTTACGGGGGAGGGCCCGGTACGAGCAGTACTTC.

The chain uses TRBV9 and TRBJ1-1; D gene ambiguous. The V gene lost 0 bases and the J gene lost 3 bases, with 6 bases spanning the gap. Germline loops: CDR1 SGDLS, CDR2 YYNGEE. CDR3 size: 13 residues. The CDR3 sequence: CASSVETHTEAFF. The CDR3 DNA follows: TGTGCCAGCAGCGTAGAGACACACACTGAAGCTTTCTTT.

This rearrangement joins TRBV7-2 to TRBJ1-2, with D perhaps matching TRBD1 (5 bases). The CDR3 contains 14 residues. Germline V gene lookup returns CDR1 SGHTA and CDR2 FQGNSA. Between the trimmed V and J ends, which lost 0 bases and 8 bases, there was a span of 13 bases. DNA of the CDR3: TGTGCCAGCAGCTTAGCGAAGACAGTGGGAGGCTACACCTTC. As protein: CASSLAKTVGGYTF.

V gene TRBV6-1 combines with J gene TRBJ2-7, with TRBD1 as a possible D gene (6 bases). Trimming shortened V by 1 base and J by 0 bases, and 7 bases separated the two germline ends. The V gene's germline CDR1 is MNHNS and CDR2 SASEGT. The CDR3 loop spans 14 amino acids. The CDR3 loop reads CASSEEGGSYEQYF. The CDR3 DNA reads TGTGCCAGCAGTGAAGAAGGGGGCTCCTACGAGCAGTACTTC.

The chain carries TRBV19 and TRBJ1-4; possible D gene TRBD1, 6 bases. V was cut by 3 bases and J by 0 bases, with 11 bases left in between. Germline CDR1 reads LNHDA; CDR2 reads SQIVND (reference sequence). This CDR3 has 16 amino acids. This CDR3 reads CASSILGQTTNEKLFF. The CDR3 DNA follows: TGTGCCAGTAGTATTCTCGGACAGACAACTAATGAAAAACTGTTTTTT.

V is TRBV5-1 and J is TRBJ1-4; TRBD1 aligns across 9 bases. CDR3 size: 15 residues. The germline V gene encodes CDR1 SGHRS and CDR2 YFSETQ. V shed 5 bases, J shed 8 bases, and the junction held 10 bases outside the gene matches. The CDR3 sequence is CASSPREDRGEKLFF. The CDR3 region has the DNA TGCGCCAGCAGTCCCCGCGAGGACAGGGGAGAAAAACTGTTTTTT.

The chain employs TRBV6-1 and TRBJ2-2; TRBD2 agrees at 13 bases. The CDR3 sequence is 17 residues long. Trimming cost V 4 bases and J 3 bases; bases outside gene matches: 5. The V gene's germline CDR1 is MNHNS and CDR2 SASEGT. CDR3 bases: TGTGCCAGCAGTGGGACTAGCGGGAGACCCTACACCGGGGAGCTGTTTTTT. This gives the protein CASSGTSGRPYTGELFF.

The CDR3 coding sequence is TGTGCCAGTAGTATAAGGTCAGCGGGAGGGCGAGAGACCCAGTACTTC. This codes for CASSIRSAGGRETQYF. This rearrangement joins TRBV19 to TRBJ2-5; 10 bases fit TRBD2. The CDR3 totals 16 residues. Germline lookup yields CDR1 LNHDA and CDR2 SQIVND (reference sequence). The ends lost 2 bases at V and 4 bases at J; junction bases unmatched: 7.

The chain is built from TRBV28 and TRBJ1-2, with a tentative D call TRBD1 (5 bases). Germline V gene sequence: CDR1 MDHEN, CDR2 SYDVKM. V lost 8 bases and J lost 0, with 16 bases in between. CDR3 size: 15 residues. The DNA for the CDR3 is TGTGCCAGCCGTTGGAGGGGTACAACTAACTATGGCTACACCTTC. Translated, it gives CASRWRGTTNYGYTF.

The chain has TRBV18 and TRBJ2-5, with D uncertain. Trimming pared 4 bases from V and 5 bases from J, leaving 8 bases between. Per germline, CDR1 KGHSH and CDR2 LQKENI. This CDR3 has 12 amino acids. CDR3 nucleotide sequence: TGTGCCAGCTCACACCGGTCCGAGACCCAGTACTTC. Amino acids: CASSHRSETQYF. The full variable domain, completed using reference TRBV18 and TRBJ2-5, is NAGVMQNPRHLVRRRGQEARLRCSPMKGHSHVYWYRQLPEEGLKFMVYLQKENIIDESGMPKERFSAEFPKEGPSILRIQQVVRGDSAAYFCASSHRSETQYFGPGTRLLVL.

The chain joins TRBV19 to TRBJ1-3; TRBD1 is a possible D gene (5 bases). The germline gives CDR1 LNHDA, CDR2 SQIVND (reference sequence). Deletions cut 10 bases from V and 0 bases from J, with 19 bases between. This CDR3 has 16 residues. CDR3 in amino acids: CATNSGTSFSGNTIYF. In DNA, the CDR3 is TGTGCCACAAATAGCGGGACCAGCTTCTCTGGAAACACCATATATTTT.

This chain uses TRBV19 with TRBJ2-2; 10 positions match TRBD2. After removal of 5 bases from V and 0 bases from J, the junction contained 3 bases not matched to a gene. Germline CDR1 LNHDA, CDR2 SQIVND (reference sequence). The CDR3 runs to 16 residues. The CDR3 DNA reads TGTGCCAGTAGTCCACTAGCGGGATCGAACACCGGGGAGCTGTTTTTT. It codes for CASSPLAGSNTGELFF.

The chain employs TRBV29-1 and TRBJ2-7; the D gene is possibly TRBD1 (5 bases). From germline, CDR1 is SQVTM and CDR2 ANQGSEA. Trimming cost V 4 bases and J 7 bases, with 8 bases left between them. This CDR3 contains 10 residues. The CDR3 sequence is CSVVKGEQYF. DNA for the CDR3: TGCAGCGTTGTGAAGGGGGAGCAGTACTTC.

The J gene is TRBJ2-2, the V gene TRBV2, with D possibly matching TRBD2 (6 bases). The CDR3 sequence is 13 residues long. V was clipped by 6 bases and J by 7 bases, with 12 bases between them. From germline, CDR1 is SNHLY and CDR2 FYNNEI. CDR3 in amino acids: CASSPVGGGELFF. The CDR3 DNA reads as TGTGCCAGCAGCCCCGTGGGGGGCGGGGAGCTGTTTTTT.

Regarding this clone: The final CDR3 position lacks the conserved phenylalanine or tryptophan, pointing to a likely read error. The chain carries TRBV7-2 and TRBJ2-3; the match to TRBD2 covers 9 bases. V lost 5 bases to trimming and J lost 6 bases; unmatched junction nucleotides: 9. Germline assignment: CDR1 SGHTA and CDR2 FQGNSA. CDR3 length: 15 residues. CDR3 nucleotides: TGTGCCAGCAGCAGTAGCGGGAGAGGTGCGGATACGCAGTATGTT. Translated: CASSSSGRGADTQYV.

This clone was counted once. The DNA of the CDR3 is TGCGCCAGCAGGACCGACAGGGGGGGCTACTACGCTGAAGCTTTCTTT. Amino acids: CASRTDRGGYYAEAFF. The V gene is TRBV5-1, the J gene TRBJ1-1; 9 nucleotides agree with TRBD1. The J segment lost 6 bases and the V segment lost 5 bases, leaving 14 bases of the junction unmatched. Germline CDR1 reads SGHRS; CDR2 reads YFSETQ. The CDR3 length is 16 residues.

This clone has only a few counts. The chain combines TRBV19 with TRBJ2-1, with D maybe TRBD2 (6 bases). The CDR3 is made up of 14 amino acids. V was trimmed by 5 bases and J by 6 bases, leaving 14 bases between them. Germline loops: CDR1 LNHDA, CDR2 SQIVND (reference sequence). The CDR3, as DNA: TGTGCCAGTAGTGGGGGGACGGACTTCAATGAGCAGTTCTTC. It is translated as CASSGGTDFNEQFF.

This chain joins TRBV6-1 and TRBJ2-2; TRBD2 matches at 14 bases. V was clipped by 4 bases and J by 6 bases; unmatched bases: 7. The CDR3 has 17 amino acids. CDR1 and CDR2 (germline): MNHNS, SASEGT. The CDR3 is CASSAGTSGSLPGELFF. CDR3 DNA sequence: TGTGCCAGCAGTGCAGGGACTAGCGGGAGTCTCCCCGGGGAGCTGTTTTTT.

This chain connects TRBV7-8 to TRBJ2-7, with unresolved D. CDR1 and CDR2 from the germline V gene are SGHVS and FQNEAQ. Trimming took 0 bases from V and 6 from J, leaving 6 bases between them. The CDR3 has 12 residues. This CDR3 is CASSLAPGEQYF. As DNA, the CDR3 is TGTGCCAGCAGCTTAGCGCCCGGCGAGCAGTACTTC.

The CDR3 loop is CASGSRNTEAFF. The CDR3 bases are TGTGCCAGCGGGAGTAGGAACACTGAAGCTTTCTTT. The chain combines TRBV28 with TRBJ1-1; D gene unclear. Germline loops: CDR1 MDHEN, CDR2 SYDVKM. This CDR3 is built from 12 residues. The ends were cut back, 8 bases at V and 1 base at J, with 8 bases in the middle.

This chain connects TRBV5-1 to TRBJ2-7, with 9 bases matching TRBD1. Germline V gene sequence: CDR1 SGHRS, CDR2 YFSETQ. The CDR3 sequence is 13 residues long. The V gene end was trimmed by 1 base and the J gene end by 7 bases; junction bases not matched to a gene: 3. In nucleotides, the CDR3 is TGCGCCAGCAGCTTGAGGGACAGGGATGAGCAGTACTTC. This codes for CASSLRDRDEQYF. Full variable domain (outside the CDR3, taken from reference TRBV5-1 and TRBJ2-7): KAGVTQTPRYLIKTRGQQVTLSCSPISGHRSVSWYQQTPGQGLQFLFEYFSETQRNKGNFPGRFSGRQFSNSRSEMNVSTLELGDSALYLCASSLRDRDEQYFGPGTRLTVT.

This clone was detected only once. The V call is TRBV5-1, the J call TRBJ2-3; weak D call: TRBD2 (5 bases). CDR1 is SGHRS, CDR2 YFSETQ, per germline. The CDR3 runs to 15 residues. V was shortened by 2 bases and J by 2 bases, with 12 bases between the two germline ends. DNA for the CDR3: TGCGCCAGCAGCTTACGGGGTGTTGCCACAGATACGCAGTATTTT. Its protein is CASSLRGVATDTQYF.